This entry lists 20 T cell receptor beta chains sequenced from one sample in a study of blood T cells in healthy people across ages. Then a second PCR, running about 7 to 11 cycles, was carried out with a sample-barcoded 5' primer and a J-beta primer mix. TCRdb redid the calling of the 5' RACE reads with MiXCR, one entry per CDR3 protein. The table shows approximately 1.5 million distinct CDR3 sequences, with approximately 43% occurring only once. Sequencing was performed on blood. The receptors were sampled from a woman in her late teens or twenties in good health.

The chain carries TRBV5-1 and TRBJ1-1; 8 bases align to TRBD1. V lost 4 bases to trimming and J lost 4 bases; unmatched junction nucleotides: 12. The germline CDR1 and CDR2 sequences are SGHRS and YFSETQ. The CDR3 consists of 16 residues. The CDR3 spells CASSPGTGFRGTEAFF. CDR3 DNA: TGCGCCAGCAGCCCGGGGACAGGCTTTAGGGGCACTGAAGCTTTCTTT. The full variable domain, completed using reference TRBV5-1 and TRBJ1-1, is KAGVTQTPRYLIKTRGQQVTLSCSPISGHRSVSWYQQTPGQGLQFLFEYFSETQRNKGNFPGRFSGRQFSNSRSEMNVSTLELGDSALYLCASSPGTGFRGTEAFFGQGTRLTVV.

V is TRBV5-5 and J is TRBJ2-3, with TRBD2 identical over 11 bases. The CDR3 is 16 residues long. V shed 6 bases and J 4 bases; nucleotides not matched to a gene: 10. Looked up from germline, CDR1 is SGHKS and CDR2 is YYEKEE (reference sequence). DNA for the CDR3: TGTGCCAGCACCTTAGCGGGAGGGCCGTCCGCAGATACGCAGTATTTT. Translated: CASTLAGGPSADTQYF.

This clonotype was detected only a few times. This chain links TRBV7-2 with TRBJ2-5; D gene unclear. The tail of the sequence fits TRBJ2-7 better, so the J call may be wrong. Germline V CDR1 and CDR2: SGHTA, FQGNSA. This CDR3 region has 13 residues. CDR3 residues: CASRTALPYEQYF. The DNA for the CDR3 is TGTGCCAGCAGGACCGCACTTCCCTACGAGCAGTACTTC.

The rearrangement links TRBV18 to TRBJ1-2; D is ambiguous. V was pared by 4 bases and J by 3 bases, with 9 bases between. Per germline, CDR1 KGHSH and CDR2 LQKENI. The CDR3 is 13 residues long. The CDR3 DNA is TGTGCCAGCTCACACGGGAAGGACTATGGCTACACCTTC. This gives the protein CASSHGKDYGYTF.

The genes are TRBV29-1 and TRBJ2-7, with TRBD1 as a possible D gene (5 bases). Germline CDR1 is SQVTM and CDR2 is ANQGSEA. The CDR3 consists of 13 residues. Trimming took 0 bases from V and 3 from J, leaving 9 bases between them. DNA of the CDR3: TGCAGCGTTGAAGATCGGACACACTACGAGCAGTACTTC. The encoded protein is CSVEDRTHYEQYF.

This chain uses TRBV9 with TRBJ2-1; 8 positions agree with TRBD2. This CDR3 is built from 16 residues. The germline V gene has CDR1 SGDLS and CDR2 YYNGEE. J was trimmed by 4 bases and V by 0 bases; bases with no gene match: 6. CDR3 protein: CASSVGASGRYNEQFF. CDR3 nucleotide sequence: TGTGCCAGCAGCGTAGGTGCCAGCGGGAGATACAATGAGCAGTTCTTC.

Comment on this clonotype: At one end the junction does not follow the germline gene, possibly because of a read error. The CDR3: CGARVPGRANVLTF. CDR3 in DNA: TGCGGTGCTAGAGTCCCAGGACGGGCCAACGTCCTGACTTTC. This chain joins TRBV20-1 and TRBJ2-6; D call uncertain. CDR1 is DFQATT and CDR2 is SNEGSKA in the germline V gene (reference sequence). The length of the CDR3 is 14 residues.

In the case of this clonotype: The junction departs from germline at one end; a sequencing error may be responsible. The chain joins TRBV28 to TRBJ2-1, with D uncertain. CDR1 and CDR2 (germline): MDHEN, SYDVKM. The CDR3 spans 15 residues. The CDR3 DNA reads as TGTGCCGGCATACTCGGACGGAGCTCCTACAATGGGCAGTTCTTC. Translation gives CAGILGRSSYNGQFF.

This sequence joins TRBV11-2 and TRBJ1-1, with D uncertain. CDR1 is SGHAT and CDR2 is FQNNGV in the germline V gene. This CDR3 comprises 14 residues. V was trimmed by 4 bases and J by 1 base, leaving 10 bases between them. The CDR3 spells CASSSDGTNTEAFF. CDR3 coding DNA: TGTGCCAGCAGCTCGGACGGTACGAACACTGAAGCTTTCTTT.

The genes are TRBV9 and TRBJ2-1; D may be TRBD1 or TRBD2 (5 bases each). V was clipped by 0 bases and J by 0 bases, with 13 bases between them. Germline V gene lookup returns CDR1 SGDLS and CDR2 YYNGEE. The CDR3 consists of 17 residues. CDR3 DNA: TGTGCCAGCAGCGTAGAGGGGACGGGGAGCTCCTACAATGAGCAGTTCTTC. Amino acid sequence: CASSVEGTGSSYNEQFF.

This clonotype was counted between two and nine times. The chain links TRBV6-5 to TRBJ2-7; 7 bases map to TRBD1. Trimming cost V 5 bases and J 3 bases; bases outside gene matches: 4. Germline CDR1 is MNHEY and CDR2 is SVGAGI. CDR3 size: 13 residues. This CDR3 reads CASSDRVYYEQYF. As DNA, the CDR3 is TGTGCCAGCAGTGACAGGGTTTACTACGAGCAGTACTTC.

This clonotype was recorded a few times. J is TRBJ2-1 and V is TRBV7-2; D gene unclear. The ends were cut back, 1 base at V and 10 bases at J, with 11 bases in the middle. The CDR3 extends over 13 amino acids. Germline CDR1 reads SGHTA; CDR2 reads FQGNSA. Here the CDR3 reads CASSLVSMGEQFF. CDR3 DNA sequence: TGTGCCAGCAGCTTAGTTAGCATGGGGGAGCAGTTCTTC.

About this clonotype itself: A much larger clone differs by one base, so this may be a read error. The CDR3 region is CSATSGSTDAQYF. The DNA of the CDR3 is TGCAGTGCTACTAGCGGGAGCACAGATGCGCAGTATTTT. The V call is TRBV20-1, the J call TRBJ2-3, with 10 bases identical to TRBD2. The CDR3 runs 13 residues. CDR1 and CDR2 from the germline V gene are DFQATT and SNEGSKA (reference sequence).

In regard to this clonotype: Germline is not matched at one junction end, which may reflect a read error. CDR3 DNA: TGCAGCGTCAGCGGGAGGGCCTACAGTGAGCAGTTCTTC. Its protein product is CSVSGRAYSEQFF. This chain links TRBV29-1 with TRBJ2-1, with TRBD2 identical over 10 bases. This CDR3 region has 13 residues. The germline gives CDR1 SQVTM, CDR2 ANQGSEA.

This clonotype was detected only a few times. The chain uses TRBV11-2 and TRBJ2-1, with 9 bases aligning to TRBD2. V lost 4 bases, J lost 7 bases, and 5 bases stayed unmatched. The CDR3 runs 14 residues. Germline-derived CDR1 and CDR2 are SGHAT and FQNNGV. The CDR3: CASSSLAGKNEQFF. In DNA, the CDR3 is TGTGCCAGCAGCTCCCTAGCGGGGAAAAATGAGCAGTTCTTC.

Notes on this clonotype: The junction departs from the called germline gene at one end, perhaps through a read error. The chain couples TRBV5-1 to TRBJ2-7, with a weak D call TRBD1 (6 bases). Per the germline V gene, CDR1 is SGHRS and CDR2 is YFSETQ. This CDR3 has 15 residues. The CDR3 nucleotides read TGCACCAGCAGCTGGGGGACACACACAGACTACGAGCAGTACTTC. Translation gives CTSSWGTHTDYEQYF.

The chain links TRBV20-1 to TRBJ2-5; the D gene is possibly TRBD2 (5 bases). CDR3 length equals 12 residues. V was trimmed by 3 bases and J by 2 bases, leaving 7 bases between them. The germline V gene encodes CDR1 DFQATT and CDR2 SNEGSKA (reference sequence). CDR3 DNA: TGCAGTGCTAGTTGGAGGCAAGAGACCCAGTACTTC. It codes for CSASWRQETQYF.

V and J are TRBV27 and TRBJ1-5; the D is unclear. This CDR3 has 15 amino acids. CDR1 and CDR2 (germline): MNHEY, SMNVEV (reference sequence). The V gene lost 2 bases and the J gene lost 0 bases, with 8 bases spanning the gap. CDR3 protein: CASSLTEYSNQPQHF. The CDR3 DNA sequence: TGTGCCAGCAGTTTAACGGAGTATAGCAATCAGCCCCAGCATTTT.

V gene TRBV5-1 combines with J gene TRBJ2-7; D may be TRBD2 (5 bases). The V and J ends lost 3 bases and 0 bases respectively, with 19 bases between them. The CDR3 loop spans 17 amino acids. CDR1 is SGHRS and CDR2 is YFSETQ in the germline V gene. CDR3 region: CASSSIRSRGGSYEQYF. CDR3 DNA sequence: TGCGCCAGCAGCTCGATACGCTCTCGGGGTGGCTCCTACGAGCAGTACTTC. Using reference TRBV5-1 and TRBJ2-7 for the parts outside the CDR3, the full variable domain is KAGVTQTPRYLIKTRGQQVTLSCSPISGHRSVSWYQQTPGQGLQFLFEYFSETQRNKGNFPGRFSGRQFSNSRSEMNVSTLELGDSALYLCASSSIRSRGGSYEQYFGPGTRLTVT.

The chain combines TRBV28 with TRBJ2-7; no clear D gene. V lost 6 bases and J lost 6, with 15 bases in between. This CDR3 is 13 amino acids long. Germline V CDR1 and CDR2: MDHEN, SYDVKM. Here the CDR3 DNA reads TGTGCCAGCAGGACGGAGCCCTTTCTCGAGCAGTACTTC. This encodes CASRTEPFLEQYF.